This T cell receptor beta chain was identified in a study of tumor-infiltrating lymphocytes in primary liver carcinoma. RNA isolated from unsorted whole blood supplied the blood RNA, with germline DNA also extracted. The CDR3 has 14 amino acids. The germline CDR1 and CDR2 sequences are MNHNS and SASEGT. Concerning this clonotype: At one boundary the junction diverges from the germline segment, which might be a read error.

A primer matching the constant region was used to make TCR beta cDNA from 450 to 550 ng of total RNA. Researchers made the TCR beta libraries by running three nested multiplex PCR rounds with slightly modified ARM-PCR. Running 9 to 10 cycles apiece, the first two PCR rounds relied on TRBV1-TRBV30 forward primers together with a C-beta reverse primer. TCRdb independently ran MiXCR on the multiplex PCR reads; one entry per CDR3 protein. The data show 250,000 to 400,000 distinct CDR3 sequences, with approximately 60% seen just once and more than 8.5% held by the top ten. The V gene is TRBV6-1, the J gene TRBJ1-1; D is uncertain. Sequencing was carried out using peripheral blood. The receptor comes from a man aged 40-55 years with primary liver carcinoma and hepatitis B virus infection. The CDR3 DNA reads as TGTGCCAGCAATGAATCCGAGGCGAACACTGAAGCTTTCTTT. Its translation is CASNESEANTEAFF.